This T cell receptor beta chain was sequenced during a study of blood T cell repertoires in COVID-19. Germline CDR1 MDHEN, CDR2 SYDVKM. The ends lost 5 bases at V and 8 bases at J; junction bases unmatched: 12. The CDR3 sequence is 15 residues long. Assay: immunoSEQ multiplex PCR; the TCRdb copy retains only in-frame clones and omits some. The profile covers roughly 200,000 clones, with 85% to 90% appearing a single time and 18% taken by the ten largest. Seattle cases were enrolled at active infection and followed longitudinally. This clonotype originated in a person between 70 and 80 years old with COVID-19, enrolled during active disease. The specimen was peripheral blood. This chain connects TRBV28 to TRBJ1-1; 9 positions match TRBD1. The DNA for the CDR3 is TGTGCCAGCAGTGCGACCGGGACAGGGACGTTAGAAGCTTTCTTT. Translating it yields CASSATGTGTLEAFF.